This T cell receptor (beta chain) was sequenced during a study of CD8 T cells in Susac syndrome. V was clipped by 5 bases and J by 3 bases, with 10 bases between them. CDR3 length: 13 residues. Per germline, CDR1 SGHAT and CDR2 FQNNGV. RNA in amounts of roughly 0.5 to 1 ug was reverse transcribed with random hexamers. The immunoSEQ assay covered 54 Vbeta and 13 Jbeta segments for CDR3. MiXCR, run by TCRdb on the immunoSEQ multiplex PCR reads, gives a single entry per CDR3 protein. The sample contains some 77,000 distinct CDR3 sequences, just over 90% of which appear only once. The sequenced sample was CD4+ T cells from PBMCs. The rearrangement uses TRBV11-2 and TRBJ1-2; no clear D. The TCR sequence derives from a human donor with Susac syndrome. The CDR3 DNA follows: TGTGCCAGCAGCCCCTCAAGGGACTATGGCTACACCTTC. The encoded protein is CASSPSRDYGYTF.